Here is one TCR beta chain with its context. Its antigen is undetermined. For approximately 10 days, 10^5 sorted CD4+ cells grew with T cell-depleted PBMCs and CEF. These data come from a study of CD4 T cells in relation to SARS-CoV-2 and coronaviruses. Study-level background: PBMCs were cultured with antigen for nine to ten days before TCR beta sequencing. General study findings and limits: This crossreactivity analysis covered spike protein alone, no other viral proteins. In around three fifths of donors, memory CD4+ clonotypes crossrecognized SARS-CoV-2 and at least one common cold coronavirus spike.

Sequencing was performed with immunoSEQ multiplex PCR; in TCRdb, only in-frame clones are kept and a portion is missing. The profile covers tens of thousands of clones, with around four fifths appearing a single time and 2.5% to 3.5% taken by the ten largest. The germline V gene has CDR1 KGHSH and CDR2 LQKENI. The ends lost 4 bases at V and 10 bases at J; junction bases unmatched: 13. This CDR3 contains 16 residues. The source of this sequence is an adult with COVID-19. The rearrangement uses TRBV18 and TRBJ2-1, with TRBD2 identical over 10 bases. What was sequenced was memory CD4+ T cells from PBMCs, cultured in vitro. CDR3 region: CASSHRDLAGEGEQFF. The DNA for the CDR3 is TGTGCCAGCTCACACAGGGACCTAGCGGGAGAAGGCGAGCAGTTCTTC.